This is a list of T cell receptor beta chains from one sample in a study of blood T cell repertoires in COVID-19. Some clones are missing from TCRdb's copy, which holds only in-frame ones; the method was immunoSEQ multiplex PCR. Of some 200,000 clones listed, more than 65% are singletons. What was sequenced was peripheral blood. Every receptor here comes from a man aged 50-60 years with active or convalescent COVID-19. Each CDR3 is given with its conserved first and last residue. Each record gives: V gene, J gene, CDR3 protein.

>TRBV7-3|TRBJ2-5
CASSRGTKETQYF
>TRBV24-1|TRBJ2-1
CATSVQGDGASDEQFF
>TRBV6-5|TRBJ1-4
CASRETGPNEKLFF
>TRBV7-2|TRBJ2-3
CASSFRDRGGDTQYF
>TRBV6-2/TRBV6-3|TRBJ2-3
CASSSGAQIVNTDTQYF
>TRBV27|TRBJ2-3
CASSRRLAGHTDTQYF
>TRBV28|TRBJ1-2
CASSTPRQGHYGYTF
>TRBV4-1|TRBJ1-5
CASSHRQGASNQPQHF
>TRBV7-2|TRBJ1-6
CASSFQGTNSPLHF
>TRBV9|TRBJ2-3
CASSDRESTDTQYF
>TRBV28|TRBJ2-3
CASSRGGLAGTPPTDTQYF
>TRBV12-3/TRBV12-4|TRBJ2-7
CASSFTSHEQYF
>TRBV6-5|TRBJ1-5
CASRGGSNQPQHF
>TRBV10-3|TRBJ1-1
CAISAGTAFNTEAFF
>TRBV13|TRBJ2-1
CASSATGTAYNEQFF
>TRBV11-2|TRBJ1-1
CASRWDRNTEAFF